These 20 T cell receptor beta chains were all obtained from the same sample, sequenced in a study of T cell responses to AZD1222 COVID-19 vaccine. Generated by immunoSEQ multiplex PCR, the TCRdb table keeps only in-frame clones and is missing some. This table holds tens of thousands of clones, approximately 84% found once. Source: peripheral blood, taken on day 0 of AZD1222 vaccination. The receptors come from an adult in good health.

The chain carries TRBV6-2 or TRBV6-3 and TRBJ2-1, with TRBD2 matching 11 bases. CDR3 size: 16 residues. CDR1 and CDR2 (germline): MNHEY, SVGEGT. V lost 4 bases to trimming and J lost 8 bases; unmatched junction nucleotides: 10. CDR3 sequence reads: CASSSPTSGSGYEQFF. The CDR3 nucleotides read TGTGCCAGCAGTTCTCCAACTAGCGGGAGTGGATATGAGCAGTTCTTC.

The V and J genes are TRBV5-1 and TRBJ2-3, with D possibly being TRBD1 or TRBD2 (6 bases each). Trimming removed 0 bases from V and 2 bases from J, with 10 bases in between. The length of the CDR3 is 15 residues. Per germline, CDR1 SGHRS and CDR2 YFSETQ. CDR3 in amino acids: CASSLGRDNTDTQYF. The CDR3 region has the DNA TGCGCCAGCAGCTTGGGGCGGGACAACACAGATACGCAGTATTTT.

The chain has TRBV11-2 and TRBJ2-5, with D possibly being TRBD2 (5 bases). Germline CDR1 reads SGHAT; CDR2 reads FQNNGV. The CDR3 runs 13 residues. The ends were cut back, 2 bases at V and 4 bases at J, with 8 bases in the middle. The CDR3 DNA is TGTGCCAGCAGCTTACTCGCGGGAGAGACCCAGTACTTC. It specifies CASSLLAGETQYF.

V and J are TRBV6-1 and TRBJ1-4; TRBD1 might be the D (5 bases). Trimming took off 2 bases at V and 2 bases at J, with 15 bases between the two ends. The CDR3 covers 17 residues. Germline loops: CDR1 MNHNS, CDR2 SASEGT. CDR3 residues: CASSELGAGSTNEKLFF. The CDR3 nucleotides read TGTGCCAGCAGTGAACTAGGGGCAGGGTCCACTAATGAAAAACTGTTTTTT.

This sequence joins TRBV3-1 (or the pseudogene TRBV3-2) and TRBJ2-7, with TRBD1 matching 12 bases. CDR3 length: 14 residues. V shed 4 bases, J shed 5 bases, and the junction held 3 bases outside the gene matches. CDR1 is LGHDT, CDR2 YNNKEL, per germline (reference sequence). The CDR3 nucleotides are TGTGCCAGCAGCCTAGGGACAGGGGGCGACGAGCAGTACTTC. Translation: CASSLGTGGDEQYF.

This clone was observed a single time. The J gene is TRBJ1-4, the V gene TRBV4-3; D may be TRBD1 (5 bases). Looked up from germline, CDR1 is LGHNA and CDR2 is YSLEER. This CDR3 has 15 amino acids. The ends were cut back, 0 bases at V and 5 bases at J, with 10 bases in the middle. CDR3 DNA: TGCGCCAGCAGCCAAGATGGGACTGAGAATGAAAAACTGTTTTTT. It translates to CASSQDGTENEKLFF.

In this sample, this clone turned up once. The J gene is TRBJ1-1, the V gene TRBV6-5; the D gene is possibly TRBD1 (5 bases). Trimming pared 0 bases from V and 7 bases from J, leaving 15 bases between. The CDR3 totals 15 residues. Per germline, CDR1 MNHEY and CDR2 SVGAGI. The CDR3 here is CASSYSNNGAGEAFF. The CDR3 DNA reads as TGTGCCAGCAGTTACTCGAACAATGGGGCAGGTGAAGCTTTCTTT.

This chain joins TRBV5-4 and TRBJ2-3, with a weak D call TRBD2 (6 bases). This CDR3 region has 17 residues. Germline CDR1 reads SGHNT; CDR2 reads YYREEE (reference sequence). Trimming pared 5 bases from V and 0 bases from J, leaving 19 bases between. CDR3 amino acids: CASSQSAGRSSTDTQYF. DNA for the CDR3: TGTGCCAGCAGTCAAAGCGCCGGGAGAAGTAGCACAGATACGCAGTATTTT.

The chain links TRBV5-1 to TRBJ2-5; D gene uncertain. V lost 4 bases to trimming and J lost 2 bases, with 12 bases between them. CDR3 size: 14 residues. Germline assignment: CDR1 SGHRS and CDR2 YFSETQ. In nucleotides, the CDR3 is TGCGCCAGCAGCCTGGGCCCTCCTCAAGAGACCCAGTACTTC. This translates into CASSLGPPQETQYF. The whole variable domain, remainder taken from reference TRBV5-1 and TRBJ2-5, is KAGVTQTPRYLIKTRGQQVTLSCSPISGHRSVSWYQQTPGQGLQFLFEYFSETQRNKGNFPGRFSGRQFSNSRSEMNVSTLELGDSALYLCASSLGPPQETQYFGPGTRLLVL.

This clone was observed once. The chain uses TRBV20-1 and TRBJ2-1, with TRBD2 matching 11 bases. After removal of 3 bases from V and 6 bases from J, the junction contained 10 bases not matched to a gene. This CDR3 contains 16 residues. CDR1 is DFQATT, CDR2 SNEGSKA, per germline (reference sequence). CDR3 nucleotide sequence: TGCAGTGCTAGTCCTGATAGCGGGAGGGCCGCCAATGAGCAGTTCTTC. Its translation: CSASPDSGRAANEQFF.

CDR3: CASSLELGTGELFF. In nucleotides, the CDR3 is TGTGCCAGCAGCTTAGAATTGGGCACCGGGGAGCTGTTTTTT. The chain is built from TRBV7-2 and TRBJ2-2; the D is unclear. Trimming removed 1 base at V and 4 bases at J, with 7 bases between. Germline V gives CDR1 SGHTA, CDR2 FQGNSA. CDR3 length: 14 residues.

This rearrangement joins TRBV11-3 to TRBJ1-3, with a possible D match to TRBD1 (5 bases). The CDR3 is 16 amino acids. Between the trimmed V and J ends, which lost 3 bases and 2 bases, there was a span of 14 bases. Germline V CDR1 and CDR2: SGHNT, YENEEA. CDR3 residues: CASSLIGGAAGNTIYF. Here the CDR3 DNA reads TGTGCCAGCAGCTTGATTGGGGGTGCTGCTGGAAACACCATATATTTT.

The rearrangement links TRBV7-2 to TRBJ1-5; possibly TRBD1 for D (6 bases). Trimming took off 5 bases at V and 7 bases at J, with 12 bases between the two ends. Germline CDR1 and CDR2: SGHTA and FQGNSA. The CDR3 loop spans 13 amino acids. CDR3 in DNA: TGTGCCAGCAGCCAGGAACAGGGACAGCCCCAGCATTTT. Protein product: CASSQEQGQPQHF.

The chain joins TRBV5-1 to TRBJ2-7; D not certain. The CDR3 runs 11 residues. The germline CDR1 and CDR2 sequences are SGHRS and YFSETQ. Trimming left V 0 bases short and J 3 bases short, with 1 base between. CDR3 amino acids: CASSLDYEQYF. Here the CDR3 DNA reads TGCGCCAGCAGCTTGGACTACGAGCAGTACTTC.

This rearrangement joins TRBV3-1 (or the pseudogene TRBV3-2) to TRBJ2-5; 8 bases agree with TRBD2. The length of the CDR3 is 15 residues. The germline gives CDR1 LGHDT, CDR2 YNNKEL (reference sequence). V shed 0 bases, J shed 5 bases, and the junction held 5 bases outside the gene matches. The DNA of the CDR3 is TGTGCCAGCAGCCAAGATGTCGCTAGCGGGGAGACCCAGTACTTC. Protein sequence: CASSQDVASGETQYF.

The CDR3: CASRLEGAGGYTF. The CDR3 nucleotides read TGTGCCAGCAGGCTTGAGGGGGCAGGTGGCTACACCTTC. The chain has TRBV7-2 and TRBJ1-2; TRBD1 agrees at 7 bases. CDR1 is SGHTA, CDR2 FQGNSA, per germline. The CDR3 spans 13 residues. J lost 7 bases, V lost 6 bases, and 8 bases had no gene match.

The genes are TRBV12-3 or TRBV12-4 and TRBJ2-7; D unclear. Trimming cost V 6 bases and J 3 bases, with 12 bases left between them. The CDR3 has 13 residues. CDR3 nucleotide sequence: TGTGCCAGCAGAGGGCTGAGGAGCTACGAGCAGTACTTC. As protein: CASRGLRSYEQYF.

The gene calls are TRBV29-1 and TRBJ1-1; maybe TRBD1 (5 bases). The V end lost 2 bases, the J end lost 11 bases, and 9 bases lay between the germline ends. Germline-derived CDR1 and CDR2 are SQVTM and ANQGSEA. The CDR3 totals 10 residues. The CDR3 loop is CSVEPGRAFF. The CDR3 DNA sequence: TGCAGCGTTGAACCGGGACGGGCTTTCTTT.

The chain joins TRBV18 to TRBJ1-5; D might be TRBD1 (5 bases). The CDR3 is 13 residues long. Germline CDR1 KGHSH, CDR2 LQKENI. Trimming took off 6 bases at V and 7 bases at J, with 13 bases between the two ends. CDR3: CASSSTGQQPQHF. The CDR3 nucleotides read TGTGCCAGCTCTTCGACGGGGCAACAGCCCCAGCATTTT.

The chain employs TRBV6-5 and TRBJ1-5; D ambiguous. The V and J ends lost 4 bases and 2 bases respectively, with 9 bases between them. Looked up from germline, CDR1 is MNHEY and CDR2 is SVGAGI. This CDR3 spans 14 amino acids. CDR3 sequence (DNA): TGTGCCAGCAGTTCGGGCCAGCGCAATCAGCCCCAGCATTTT. This codes for CASSSGQRNQPQHF.